Listed here is a single T cell receptor (beta chain). The antigen remains unidentified. The CDR3 covers 15 residues. Germline trimming cut 5 bases from V and 4 bases from J; bases unmatched to any gene: 14. The germline V gene has CDR1 DFQATT and CDR2 SNEGSKA (reference sequence). The data are from a study of blood T cells in healthy people across ages. Study-level findings and limits: Estimates of total diversity, which came from one million sequenced T cells, were considered to be underestimates.

A second PCR of roughly 7 to 11 cycles used a sample-barcoded 5' primer and a J-beta primer mix. TCRdb reprocessed the 5' RACE reads via MiXCR and lists one record per CDR3 protein. The sample consists of around 790,000 distinct CDR3 sequences, 40% to 50% of them appearing once. Sequencing input: blood. The chain employs TRBV20-1 and TRBJ2-7; TRBD1 matches at 7 bases. The TCR was taken from a man in his sixties in good health. The CDR3 spells CSAASTGQILYEQYF. The CDR3 region has the DNA TGCAGTGCTGCTTCAACGGGACAGATTCTTTACGAGCAGTACTTC.